These 21 T cell receptor beta chains originate from one sample sequenced in a study of OX40 agonist ivuxolimab in advanced cancers. Repertoires were generated with immunoSEQ multiplex PCR, while TCRdb's copy carries only in-frame clones and drops some. The sample has about 60,000 clones, about 90% seen once. Sequences were derived from CD4+ or CD8+ T cells sorted from blood, sampled in a trial of the OX40 agonist ivuxolimab. The source of these receptors is an adult with an advanced solid tumor such as melanoma, head and neck, liver or kidney cancer.

The chain couples TRBV2 to TRBJ2-7, with D possibly being TRBD1 (6 bases). Per the germline V gene, CDR1 is SNHLY and CDR2 is FYNNEI. The CDR3 is made up of 15 amino acids. V lost 5 bases, J lost 6 bases, and 20 bases lay in between. The CDR3 spells CASSQDRTPNGEQYF. The CDR3 coding sequence is TGTGCCAGCAGTCAGGACAGAACTCCTAACGGCGAGCAGTACTTC.

This clone was counted once. This chain links TRBV28 with TRBJ2-1; D call uncertain. The CDR3 loop spans 16 amino acids. Trimming stripped 4 bases from V and 3 bases from J, with 16 bases between. Germline lookup yields CDR1 MDHEN and CDR2 SYDVKM. DNA of the CDR3: TGTGCCAGCAGTTCATTTGGGTACGAACACTACAATGAGCAGTTCTTC. Protein product: CASSSFGYEHYNEQFF.

The CDR3 DNA reads TGCGCCAGCAGCTTGATTTCAGGGAACAATCAGCCCCAGCATTTT. The encoded protein is CASSLISGNNQPQHF. This chain connects TRBV5-1 to TRBJ1-5; D is possibly TRBD1 (5 bases). CDR1 is SGHRS, CDR2 YFSETQ, per germline. The CDR3 spans 15 residues. Trimming shortened V by 1 base and J by 3 bases, and 11 bases separated the two germline ends. Based on the CDR3 plus reference TRBV5-1 and TRBJ1-5, the full variable domain is KAGVTQTPRYLIKTRGQQVTLSCSPISGHRSVSWYQQTPGQGLQFLFEYFSETQRNKGNFPGRFSGRQFSNSRSEMNVSTLELGDSALYLCASSLISGNNQPQHFGDGTRLSIL.

J is TRBJ1-1 and V is TRBV18, with D possibly TRBD1 on 5 matching bases. Trimming removed 0 bases from V and 3 bases from J, with 11 bases in between. The germline V gene encodes CDR1 KGHSH and CDR2 LQKENI. This CDR3 contains 15 residues. CDR3 region: CASSPPPGYHTEAFF. CDR3 in DNA: TGTGCCAGCTCACCACCGCCAGGGTATCACACTGAAGCTTTCTTT.

The V gene is TRBV9, the J gene TRBJ1-1; D gene unclear. The V end was cut by 0 bases, the J end by 4 bases, with 13 bases between. The CDR3 totals 15 residues. The germline V gene has CDR1 SGDLS and CDR2 YYNGEE. The CDR3 sequence is CASSVGVSKGTEAFF. CDR3 DNA sequence: TGTGCCAGCAGCGTAGGCGTGTCAAAGGGCACTGAAGCTTTCTTT.

J is TRBJ2-1 and V is TRBV19, with 12 bases matching TRBD2. The germline V gene encodes CDR1 LNHDA and CDR2 SQIVND (reference sequence). The CDR3 is made up of 15 amino acids. V trimming: 6 bases; J trimming: 6 bases; junction bases outside the gene matches: 6. In DNA, the CDR3 is TGTGCCAGTAGGGCGGGACTAGCGGGCCTCAATGAGCAGTTCTTC. Amino acids: CASRAGLAGLNEQFF.

J is TRBJ2-7 and V is TRBV27; maybe TRBD1 (5 bases). Between the trimmed V and J ends, which lost 3 bases and 7 bases, there was a span of 10 bases. The CDR3 covers 12 residues. The V gene's germline CDR1 is MNHEY and CDR2 SMNVEV (reference sequence). In nucleotides, the CDR3 is TGTGCCAGCAGTTTCCTAAGGGGAGAGCAGTACTTC. This translates into CASSFLRGEQYF.

This sequence joins TRBV19 and TRBJ1-1; no clear D gene. CDR3 size: 12 residues. CDR1 is LNHDA, CDR2 SQIVND, per germline (reference sequence). V shed 5 bases and J shed 4 bases, with 8 bases lying between them. The chain's CDR3 is CASSFLGTEAFF. For the CDR3, the DNA is TGTGCCAGTAGTTTTCTGGGCACTGAAGCTTTCTTT.

The chain has TRBV23-1 and TRBJ2-7; possibly TRBD2 for D (5 bases). TRBV23-1 is an ORF, with its function uncertain. CDR3 size: 14 residues. Trimming pared 4 bases from V and 6 bases from J, leaving 16 bases between. The CDR3 nucleotides are TGCGCCAGCAGTCCGAGGACGCCCCTAGCCGAGCAGTACTTC. Translating gives CASSPRTPLAEQYF.

CDR3 sequence (DNA): TGTGCCAGCAGCTTGGATCTAGTAGATACGCAGTATTTT. This gives the protein CASSLDLVDTQYF. The J gene is TRBJ2-3, the V gene TRBV5-4, with no clear D. The germline CDR1 and CDR2 sequences are SGHNT and YYREEE (reference sequence). V was cut by 0 bases and J by 5 bases, with 7 bases left in between. The CDR3 runs 13 residues. The full variable domain, rest sourced from reference TRBV5-4 and TRBJ2-3, is ETGVTQSPTHLIKTRGQQVTLRCSSQSGHNTVSWYQQALGQGPQFIFQYYREEENGRGNFPPRFSGLQFPNYSSELNVNALELDDSALYLCASSLDLVDTQYFGPGTRLTVL.

The rearrangement links TRBV6-5 to TRBJ1-1; 11 bases map to TRBD1. The CDR3 sequence is 15 residues long. With V trimmed by 6 bases and J by 4 bases, 7 bases remained unmatched. CDR1 MNHEY and CDR2 SVGAGI come from the germline V gene. The CDR3 loop reads CASRTRDRGFTEAFF. As DNA, the CDR3 is TGTGCCAGCAGAACAAGGGACAGGGGGTTCACTGAAGCTTTCTTT.

Here the CDR3 reads CASSGQANTEAFF. For the CDR3, the DNA is TGTGCCAGCAGTGGTCAGGCGAACACTGAAGCTTTCTTT. The V call is TRBV2, the J call TRBJ1-1, with D unclear. The germline V and J ends were trimmed by 4 bases and 1 base, with 7 bases remaining between them. Germline CDR1 reads SNHLY; CDR2 reads FYNNEI. The CDR3 runs to 13 residues.

V gene TRBV14 combines with J gene TRBJ2-3, with D hard to call. Germline assignment: CDR1 SGHDN and CDR2 FVKESK. This CDR3 is built from 12 residues. The V end lost 1 base, the J end lost 8 bases, and 7 bases lay between the germline ends. Here the CDR3 DNA reads TGTGCCAGCAGCCAAGGATGGGGTACGCAGTATTTT. It encodes CASSQGWGTQYF.

The CDR3 DNA reads as TGTGCCAGCAGCCAGAGGAGAGGGACAGGGATCGAAATTCAGTACTTC. Protein sequence: CASSQRRGTGIEIQYF. The V and J genes are TRBV14 and TRBJ2-4, with 9 bases fitting TRBD1. Per the germline V gene, CDR1 is SGHDN and CDR2 is FVKESK. This CDR3 contains 16 residues. The J segment lost 10 bases and the V segment lost 3 bases, leaving 13 bases of the junction unmatched.

V gene TRBV5-1 combines with J gene TRBJ1-1, with D unresolved. Trimming took off 0 bases at V and 7 bases at J, with 10 bases between the two ends. Per the germline V gene, CDR1 is SGHRS and CDR2 is YFSETQ. This CDR3 region has 13 residues. The chain's CDR3 is CASSLAIAGEAFF. The CDR3 region has the DNA TGCGCCAGCAGCTTGGCCATTGCCGGTGAAGCTTTCTTT.

This chain uses TRBV7-9 with TRBJ1-2; maybe TRBD1 (6 bases). Germline V CDR1 and CDR2: SEHNR, FQNEAQ (reference sequence). CDR3 size: 13 residues. V was cut by 1 base and J by 11 bases, with 14 bases left in between. CDR3 bases: TGTGCCAGCAGCTTAGAGTACAACAGGGTGTACACCTTC. Translation: CASSLEYNRVYTF.

The rearrangement joins TRBV19 to TRBJ2-3; 7 bases match TRBD1. Germline V gives CDR1 LNHDA, CDR2 SQIVND (reference sequence). The V and J ends lost 3 bases and 3 bases, in that order; junction bases with no gene match: 6. This CDR3 contains 15 residues. The CDR3: CASSMRRQGTDTQYF. The CDR3 bases are TGTGCCAGTAGTATGAGGAGACAGGGAACAGATACGCAGTATTTT.

This clone occurred a few times. V and J are TRBV6-1 and TRBJ2-3; the D is unclear. Trimming took 4 bases from V and 6 from J, leaving 11 bases between them. The CDR3 is made up of 13 amino acids. Germline V gene data show CDR1 as MNHNS and CDR2 as SASEGT. The CDR3 coding sequence is TGTGCCAGCAGTGCCCGCCCCGGGGATACGCAGTATTTT. Translated, it gives CASSARPGDTQYF.

The chain recombines TRBV2 with TRBJ1-4, with 8 positions matching TRBD1. The junction had 4 bases not matched to a gene; V was cut back by 9 bases and J by 4 bases. The CDR3 covers 13 residues. Germline loops: CDR1 SNHLY, CDR2 FYNNEI. CDR3 sequence (DNA): TGTGCCAGACAGGACAGGGATAATGAAAAACTGTTTTTT. It yields the protein CARQDRDNEKLFF.

This rearrangement joins TRBV5-1 to TRBJ2-7; TRBD2 matches at 14 bases. The CDR3 runs to 13 residues. V shed 7 bases, J shed 6 bases, and the junction held 3 bases outside the gene matches. Germline lookup yields CDR1 SGHRS and CDR2 YFSETQ. CDR3 region: CASRLAGGREQYF. In nucleotides, the CDR3 is TGCGCCAGCCGACTAGCGGGAGGGCGCGAGCAGTACTTC.

The chain couples TRBV5-1 to TRBJ2-1; TRBD1 matches 7 bases. This CDR3 spans 18 amino acids. Germline V CDR1 and CDR2: SGHRS, YFSETQ. Trimming took 0 bases from V and 3 from J; bases not matched to a gene: 12. CDR3 DNA: TGCGCCAGCAGCTTGGGGTTAGGACAGGCCGGATTCTACAATGAGCAGTTCTTC. As protein: CASSLGLGQAGFYNEQFF.